Shown below are 2 T cell receptor beta chains from a single sample sequenced in a study of CD8 T cells in ankylosing spondylitis. MiXCR, applied by TCRdb to the 5' RACE reads, yields one record per CDR3 protein. The table includes a few hundred thousand distinct CDR3 sequences, roughly 11% detected once. The sample consisted of blood, either unsorted or a sorted T cell fraction (not recorded which). The receptors were sampled from a female donor with ankylosing spondylitis or in good health (not recorded which).

This clonotype appeared many times. V gene TRBV10-3 combines with J gene TRBJ2-1; TRBD2 might be the D (6 bases). Germline V gene sequence: CDR1 ENHRY, CDR2 SYGVKD. The CDR3 consists of 15 residues. Trimming pared 2 bases from V and 2 bases from J, leaving 10 bases between. The CDR3 is CAISETSPTYNEQFF. For the CDR3, the DNA is TGTGCCATCAGTGAGACTAGCCCCACCTACAATGAGCAGTTCTTC.

This clonotype came up a few times. The V and J genes are TRBV5-1 and TRBJ2-3, with TRBD2 matching over 8 bases. Per germline, CDR1 SGHRS and CDR2 YFSETQ. The CDR3 is 16 residues long. J lost 5 bases, V lost 3 bases, and 11 bases had no gene match. CDR3 DNA: TGCGCCAGCAGCTCCACCGGAGCGGGGGAGGGAGATACGCAGTATTTT. This gives the protein CASSSTGAGEGDTQYF.